A single sample gave rise to the 11 T cell receptor beta chains below, sequenced in a study of graft-versus-host responses after intestinal transplantation. TCRdb's table, derived via immunoSEQ multiplex PCR, lists solely in-frame clones and lacks some. The repertoire holds about 17,000 clones, approximately 37% seen once, with 3% to 4% in the top ten. The culture paired approximately 200,000 irradiated violet-dye-labeled stimulators with approximately 200,000 CFSE-labeled responders. The sample was alloreactive CD8+ T cells from a mixed lymphocyte reaction culture, taken before intestinal transplant. The sample's subset: CFSE-low proliferating T cells sorted from roughly 6-day pre-transplant mixed lymphocyte reaction (GvH or HvG direction). The receptor set was obtained from a human patient who received an intestinal transplant.

In this sample, this clone turned up once. This chain uses TRBV4-1 with TRBJ2-7, with 8 positions matching TRBD1. V shed 0 bases and J 5 bases; nucleotides not matched to a gene: 9. The CDR3 runs to 16 residues. The germline CDR1 and CDR2 sequences are MGHRA and YSYEKL. CDR3 sequence (DNA): TGCGCCAGCAGCCAAGATTTCTGGCAGGGGGCCGACGAGCAGTACTTC. It encodes CASSQDFWQGADEQYF.

This clone was seen a handful of times. The rearrangement links TRBV27 to TRBJ1-2; D is perhaps TRBD1 (5 bases). The germline V gene has CDR1 MNHEY and CDR2 SMNVEV (reference sequence). The CDR3 loop spans 14 amino acids. Trimming took 2 bases from V and 4 from J, leaving 11 bases between them. The DNA for the CDR3 is TGTGCCAGCAGTTTAATAGGGGTGGGCTATGGCTACACCTTC. Translation gives CASSLIGVGYGYTF.

The chain is built from TRBV27 and TRBJ1-1, with 7 bases lining up with TRBD1. The CDR3 is 13 amino acids. Trimming cost V 5 bases and J 11 bases; bases outside gene matches: 11. Looked up from germline, CDR1 is MNHEY and CDR2 is SMNVEV (reference sequence). In DNA, the CDR3 is TGTGCCAGCAGTCCGCGGGGGGCAGGGGGGGCTTTCTTT. Its protein is CASSPRGAGGAFF.

The chain carries TRBV4-2 and TRBJ2-1; no firm D call. Germline-derived CDR1 and CDR2 are LGHNA and YNFKEQ. This CDR3 has 14 amino acids. Trimming pared 1 base from V and 0 bases from J, leaving 4 bases between. The CDR3 reads CASSQAGSYNEQFF. CDR3 DNA sequence: TGTGCCAGCAGCCAAGCGGGCTCCTACAATGAGCAGTTCTTC.

J is TRBJ1-5 and V is TRBV18; TRBD1 aligns across 7 bases. Germline CDR1 KGHSH, CDR2 LQKENI. This CDR3 contains 14 residues. Trimming at V came to 3 bases and at J to 2 bases, leaving 1 base not matched to a gene. This chain's CDR3 is CASSPQGGNQPQHF. CDR3 sequence (DNA): TGTGCCAGCTCACCGCAGGGGGGCAATCAGCCCCAGCATTTT.

The chain carries TRBV4-1 and TRBJ2-2; D is unresolved. Germline-derived CDR1 and CDR2 are MGHRA and YSYEKL. The ends were cut back, 1 base at V and 5 bases at J, with 14 bases in the middle. This CDR3 contains 16 residues. The CDR3 loop is CASSQGYSRPTGELFF. The CDR3 region has the DNA TGCGCCAGCAGCCAAGGGTATTCCCGTCCGACCGGGGAGCTGTTTTTT.

This clone appeared a few times. Different DNA sequences within this sample yield the same CDR3. The V gene is TRBV4-1, the J gene TRBJ2-1, with D unresolved. Trimming took off 1 base at V and 9 bases at J, with 7 bases between the two ends. Germline V lookup: CDR1 MGHRA, CDR2 YSYEKL. The CDR3 spans 12 residues. CDR3 nucleotides: TGCGCCAGCAGCCAAGGTCCTAGTGAGCAGTTCTTC. Residues: CASSQGPSEQFF.

This clone was found a few times. V is TRBV6-5 and J is TRBJ2-5; 7 nucleotides agree with TRBD2. The CDR3 totals 14 residues. Germline CDR1 is MNHEY and CDR2 is SVGAGI. J gave up 2 bases and V 0 bases, and 0 bases lay outside the gene matches. The CDR3 DNA follows: TGTGCCAGCAGTTACTCGGGACTACAAGAGACCCAGTACTTC. Protein: CASSYSGLQETQYF.

The chain has TRBV7-8 and TRBJ1-4; D gene unclear. The CDR3 consists of 16 residues. The germline V and J ends were trimmed by 5 bases and 0 bases, with 13 bases remaining between them. The germline V gene encodes CDR1 SGHVS and CDR2 FQNEAQ. The CDR3 nucleotides read TGTGCCAGCAGCCCACGACGGATTGCAACTAATGAAAAACTGTTTTTT. Translating gives CASSPRRIATNEKLFF. Using reference TRBV7-8 and TRBJ1-4 for the parts outside the CDR3, the full variable domain is GAGVSQSPRYKVAKRGQDVALRCDPISGHVSLFWYQQALGQGPEFLTYFQNEAQLDKSGLPSDRFFAERPEGSVSTLKIQRTQQEDSAVYLCASSPRRIATNEKLFFGSGTQLSVL.

This clone was seen a single time. This may be a read error, as it is one base from a much larger clone. V is TRBV5-4 and J is TRBJ2-1; D gene unclear. The germline V gene encodes CDR1 SGHNT and CDR2 YYREEE (reference sequence). Trimming pared 2 bases from V and 4 bases from J, leaving 1 base between. The CDR3 extends over 11 amino acids. The CDR3 reads CASSLYNEQFF. Here the CDR3 DNA reads TGTGCCAGCAGCTTATACAATGAGCAGTTCTTC. Combining the CDR3 with reference TRBV5-4 and TRBJ2-1 gives the whole variable domain ETGVTQSPTHLIKTRGQQVTLRCSSQSGHNTVSWYQQALGQGPQFIFQYYREEENGRGNFPPRFSGLQFPNYSSELNVNALELDDSALYLCASSLYNEQFFGPGTRLTVL.

The table lists this clone with a few counts. The chain links TRBV7-6 to TRBJ1-2, with 7 bases lining up with TRBD1. Germline V lookup: CDR1 SGHVS, CDR2 FNYEAQ. V lost 1 base to trimming and J lost 7 bases; unmatched junction nucleotides: 6. This CDR3 spans 14 amino acids. CDR3 region: CASSLVRGLGGYTF. CDR3 in DNA: TGTGCCAGCAGCTTAGTTAGGGGGCTCGGTGGCTACACCTTC.